The rows below give T cell receptor beta chains drawn from one sample of a study of cytomegalovirus exposure and HLA in healthy donors. Generated by immunoSEQ multiplex PCR, the TCRdb table keeps only in-frame clones and is missing some. Of some 140,000 clones in the sample, 84% were seen once. The sequencing sample was made of PBMCs. These receptor sequences come from a woman in her twenties or thirties in good health and CMV-seronegative. The CDR3 runs from the conserved cysteine through the conserved F or W. Each record gives: clone size, V gene, J gene, D gene, CDR3 DNA, CDR3 protein. D genes are given only for firm matches. Clone size is stated in some rows and not others, as once, few, many or a class when expanded.

NA,TRBV28,TRBJ1-1,NA,TGTGCCACCACCAGCACTGAAGCTTTCTTT,CATTSTEAFF
NA,TRBV19,TRBJ1-1,NA,TGTGCCAGTAGTGACAGACGATTGAACACTGAAGCTTTCTTT,CASSDRRLNTEAFF
NA,TRBV7-6,TRBJ2-3,TRBD1,TGTGCCAGCAGCCCAACAGGGGCCAGTGGAGATACGCAGTATTTT,CASSPTGASGDTQYF
NA,TRBV5-5,TRBJ2-2,NA,TGTGCCAGCAGCTTTTTCGTGGGGCGCGTGGGGGAGCTGTTTTTT,CASSFFVGRVGELFF
once,TRBV6-5,TRBJ2-7,NA,TGTGCCAGCAGGCGGGGTTTGTACGAGCAGTACTTC,CASRRGLYEQYF
once,TRBV7-6,TRBJ1-6,TRBD1,TGTGCCAGCAGCTTAGGAAGACAGGGTAATTCACCCCTCCACTTT,CASSLGRQGNSPLHF
NA,TRBV9,TRBJ2-3,TRBD2,TGTGCCAGCAGCCAAACCCGGGAGGGCACAGATACGCAGTATTTT,CASSQTREGTDTQYF
NA,TRBV5-6,TRBJ2-5,TRBD1,TGTGCCAGCAGCTTGCGTTACAGGGGTCGAGAGACCCAGTACTTC,CASSLRYRGRETQYF
NA,TRBV9,TRBJ1-2,NA,TGTGCCAGCAGCGTATTTCTTACCAGAGGGGGAAGGGGGGGGTATGGCTACACCTTC,CASSVFLTRGGRGGYGYTF
NA,TRBV7-3,TRBJ2-2,TRBD1,TGTGCCAGCAGCTTATGGACAGGCGGGGAGCTGTTTTTT,CASSLWTGGELFF
NA,TRBV27,TRBJ1-5,NA,TGTGCCAGCAGTTTCGGGATGGGCAATCAGCCCCAGCATTTT,CASSFGMGNQPQHF
NA,TRBV9,TRBJ1-4,TRBD1,TGTGCCAGCAGCGCCTCCGTGGGGACAGGGGCAAAAAAACTGTTTTTT,CASSASVGTGAKKLFF
NA,TRBV4-2,TRBJ1-6,NA,TGTGCCAGCAGCCAAGCCACGCGAACTTCACCCCTCCACTTT,CASSQATRTSPLHF
NA,TRBV23-1,TRBJ2-5,NA,TGCGCCAGCAGTCGCGTCCAGGGGGGCTTGGAGACCCAGTACTTC,CASSRVQGGLETQYF
few,TRBV5-1,TRBJ2-2,TRBD2,TGCGCCAGCAGCTTAGGGAGGGCGAACACCGGGGAGCTGTTTTTT,CASSLGRANTGELFF
NA,TRBV7-7,TRBJ2-1,TRBD1,TGTGCTAGCAGCTTAGACAGGGGCAATGAGCAGTTCTTC,CASSLDRGNEQFF
NA,TRBV6-6,TRBJ1-3,NA,TGTGCCAGCACCTCCTGGCAGGCATCGAACACCATATATTTT,CASTSWQASNTIYF
NA,TRBV18,TRBJ1-6,NA,TGTGCCAGCTCAAGGGGAGGGGTTTCACCCCTCCACTTT,CASSRGGVSPLHF
NA,TRBV2,TRBJ2-5,NA,TGTGCCAGCCGTTCTGCGGTGAACCAAGAGACCCAGTACTTC,CASRSAVNQETQYF
NA,TRBV6-5,TRBJ2-2,NA,TGTGCCAGCCGTACAGGGATTCGGAGCACCGGGGAGCTGTTTTTT,CASRTGIRSTGELFF
NA,TRBV19,TRBJ1-5,NA,TGTGCCAGTAGTATAAGTTGGGTCAGGGGTACCAATCAGCCCCAGCATTTT,CASSISWVRGTNQPQHF
NA,TRBV27,TRBJ2-3,NA,TGTGCCAGCAGTTCTCAGGGCCGAGATACGCAGTATTTT,CASSSQGRDTQYF
NA,TRBV6-5,TRBJ1-3,NA,TGTGCCAGCACTAGGAGCTCTGGAAACACCATATATTTT,CASTRSSGNTIYF
NA,TRBV5-1,TRBJ2-7,TRBD2,TGCGCCAGCAGCCCGGGACTAGCGGGGGCCGGGGAGCAGTACTTC,CASSPGLAGAGEQYF
NA,TRBV5-4,TRBJ2-2,NA,TGTGCCAGCAGCTCTAGGACACTGAACACCGGGGAGCTGTTTTTT,CASSSRTLNTGELFF
NA,TRBV6-5,TRBJ1-6,NA,TGTGCCAGCAGTCTACAGAGCTATAATTCACCCCTCCACTTT,CASSLQSYNSPLHF
NA,TRBV7-9,TRBJ1-4,NA,TGTGCCAGCGATGGGGGCCGGGAGGAACTGTTTTTT,CASDGGREELFF
NA,TRBV5-1,TRBJ1-2,NA,TGCGCCAGCAGCTTTGGGGGCGCGATGCCAGGCTATGGCTACACCTTC,CASSFGGAMPGYGYTF
NA,TRBV5-1,TRBJ2-5,TRBD2,TGCGCCAGCAGCTTGGATAGCGGGGGCCGTGAGACCCAGTACTTC,CASSLDSGGRETQYF
NA,TRBV28,TRBJ2-7,TRBD1,TGTGCCAGCAGAGGACAGGGTCGGGACGAGCAGTACTTC,CASRGQGRDEQYF
many,TRBV4-3,TRBJ2-7,NA,TGCGCCAGCAGCCAAGAGTACTCTAGCTCCTACGAGCAGTACTTC,CASSQEYSSSYEQYF
NA,TRBV20-1,TRBJ1-2,NA,TGCAGTGCAGAGAACTATGGCTACACCTTC,CSAENYGYTF
NA,TRBV5-6,TRBJ1-4,NA,TGTGCCAGCAGCTTCGGGAGGCGAGAAAAACTGTTTTTT,CASSFGRREKLFF
NA,TRBV2,TRBJ1-2,NA,TGTGCCAGCAGTGAAACAGGGTTCGGCTACACCTTC,CASSETGFGYTF
few,TRBV5-1,TRBJ1-5,NA,TGCGCCAGCAGCTTGAGTCTAGGAAAGCCCCAGCATTTT,CASSLSLGKPQHF
NA,TRBV7-3,TRBJ1-1,NA,TGTGCCAGCAGCACCCTAGGCGGCGCCACCAAAGCTTTCTTT,CASSTLGGATKAFF
NA,TRBV14,TRBJ2-2,TRBD2,TGTGCCAGCAGCCTTGCGGGGGGGAGCAGCGGGGAGCTGTTTTTT,CASSLAGGSSGELFF
NA,TRBV5-1,TRBJ1-1,TRBD1,TGCGCCAGCAGCACCGGGGACAGATTGAACACTGAAGCTTTCTTT,CASSTGDRLNTEAFF
NA,TRBV5-1,TRBJ2-1,NA,TGCGCCAGCAGCTTGGGGTCGAGATCCAATGAGCAGTTCTTC,CASSLGSRSNEQFF
NA,TRBV6-5,TRBJ2-3,NA,TGTGCCAGCAGTTCCCTGTCGGGCACAGATACGCAGTATTTT,CASSSLSGTDTQYF
NA,TRBV9,TRBJ2-7,NA,TGTGCCAGCAGCGCATCGGCACAGTCCTACGAGCAGTACTTC,CASSASAQSYEQYF
NA,TRBV19,TRBJ2-1,TRBD2,TGTGCCAGTAGTACTGCGGGGGGGCTGGTTGAGCAGTTCTTC,CASSTAGGLVEQFF
NA,TRBV29-1,TRBJ2-1,NA,TGCAGCGTTGACCCAAGCCCGCCCGAGCAGTTCTTC,CSVDPSPPEQFF
few,TRBV4-1,TRBJ2-7,TRBD1,TGCGCCAGCAGCAATGGACAGGGCCGCTCCTACGAGCAGTACTTC,CASSNGQGRSYEQYF
NA,TRBV5-1,TRBJ1-2,NA,TGCGCCAGCAAATACCCACAAGGTTCAGGTGGCTACACCTTC,CASKYPQGSGGYTF
NA,TRBV6-6,TRBJ2-5,TRBD2,TGTGCCAGCACAACGGGGGGAGAGACCCAGTACTTC,CASTTGGETQYF
NA,TRBV7-3,TRBJ2-5,TRBD2,TGTGCCAGCAGCCTTAGCGGGGGGGCCCGGGAGACCCAGTACTTC,CASSLSGGARETQYF
NA,TRBV11-3,TRBJ2-1,TRBD2,TGTGCCAGCACCGACGGGGGGACGCCTGAGCAGTTCTTC,CASTDGGTPEQFF
NA,TRBV6-6,TRBJ2-3,NA,TGTGCCAGCACTACTGGGCCTTTAGGAACAATTGATACGCAGTATTTT,CASTTGPLGTIDTQYF
once,TRBV2,TRBJ2-3,TRBD2,TGTGCCAGCAGTGTAGGTAGCGGGGGAGGCACAGATACGCAGTATTTT,CASSVGSGGGTDTQYF
NA,TRBV7-9,TRBJ1-6,TRBD1,TGTGCCAGCAGCTTAGGCGGAGGACAGGCTAATTCACCCCTCCACTTT,CASSLGGGQANSPLHF
once,TRBV6-6,TRBJ2-3,TRBD2,TGTGCCAGCAGTTACGTGGCTAGCGGGAAGGCGCAGTATTTT,CASSYVASGKAQYF
few,TRBV2,TRBJ2-7,NA,TGTGCCAGCAGTGTCAGGGCTTCAGGTTCGTACGAGCAGTACTTC,CASSVRASGSYEQYF
once,TRBV28,TRBJ1-4,NA,TGTGCCAGCAGTAGCCGTGCAACTAATGAAAAACTGTTTTTT,CASSSRATNEKLFF
once,TRBV6-1,TRBJ1-1,NA,TGTGCCAGCAGACGAAGTGCGGGGATCAGTACTGAAGCTTTCTTT,CASRRSAGISTEAFF
NA,TRBV2,TRBJ2-5,NA,TGTGCCAGCCTACTAGAAGAGACCCAGTACTTC,CASLLEETQYF
NA,TRBV27,TRBJ2-5,NA,TGTGCCAGCAGTTTATTCGGGGGACAAGAGACCCAGTACTTC,CASSLFGGQETQYF
NA,TRBV5-1,TRBJ2-1,NA,TGCGCCAGCAGCCGGACTACGAGCTCCTACAATGAGCAGTTCTTC,CASSRTTSSYNEQFF
NA,TRBV9,TRBJ2-1,NA,TGTGCCAGCGCCGCGCAGGCGTACAATGAGCAGTTCTTC,CASAAQAYNEQFF